This TCR beta chain was recovered during a study of OX40 agonist ivuxolimab in advanced cancers. This clone was seen once. The CDR3 loop spans 15 amino acids. V lost 5 bases, J lost 2 bases, and 5 bases stayed unmatched. Germline CDR1 and CDR2: MNHEY and SVGAGI. Assay: immunoSEQ multiplex PCR; the TCRdb copy retains only in-frame clones and omits some. The data hold 60,000 or so clones, with 80% to 90% observed a single time. The chain is built from TRBV6-5 and TRBJ2-2; TRBD2 matches at 7 bases. The sequence came from an adult with an advanced solid tumor such as melanoma, head and neck, liver or kidney cancer. The sequenced sample was CD4+ or CD8+ T cells sorted from blood, obtained in a trial of the OX40 agonist ivuxolimab. CDR3 DNA sequence: TGTGCCAGCAGTCCCGGGACTATCAACACCGGGGAGCTGTTTTTT. This encodes CASSPGTINTGELFF.